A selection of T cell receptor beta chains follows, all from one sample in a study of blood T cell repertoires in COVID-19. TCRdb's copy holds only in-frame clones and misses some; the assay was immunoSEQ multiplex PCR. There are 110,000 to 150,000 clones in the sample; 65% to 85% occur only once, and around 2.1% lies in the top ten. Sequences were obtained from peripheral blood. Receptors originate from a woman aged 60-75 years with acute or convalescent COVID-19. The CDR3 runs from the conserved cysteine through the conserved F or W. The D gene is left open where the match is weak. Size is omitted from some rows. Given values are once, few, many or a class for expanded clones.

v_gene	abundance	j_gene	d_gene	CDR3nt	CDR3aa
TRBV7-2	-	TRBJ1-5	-	TGTGCCAGCAGCCCGGAGGGAGGGATGGCTCAGCCCCAGCATTTT	CASSPEGGMAQPQHF
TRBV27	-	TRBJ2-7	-	TGTGCCAGCAGTCCGCGGACAAGGACCTACGAGCAGTACTTC	CASSPRTRTYEQYF
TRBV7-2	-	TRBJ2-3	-	TGTGCCAGCAGCTTAGTGCCCACCGGGGGAGATACGCAGTATTTT	CASSLVPTGGDTQYF
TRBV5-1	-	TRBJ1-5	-	TGCGCCAGCAGATTCGATATGCCTAGGAAGGGGCAGCCCCAGCATTTT	CASRFDMPRKGQPQHF
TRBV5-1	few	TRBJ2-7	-	TGCGCCAGCACCGGGACGGACAGCTACGAGCAGTACTTC	CASTGTDSYEQYF
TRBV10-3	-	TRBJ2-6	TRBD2	TGTGCCATCAGTGTCCAGCGGGAGTTACAGGGGGCCAACGTCCTGACTTTC	CAISVQRELQGANVLTF
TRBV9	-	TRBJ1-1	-	TGTGCCAGCAGCGTAGTCCAGGGGAACACTGAAGCTTTCTTT	CASSVVQGNTEAFF
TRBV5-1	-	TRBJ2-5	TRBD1	TGCGCCAGCAGCAAAGATACAGGGGCGGAGACCCAGTACTTC	CASSKDTGAETQYF
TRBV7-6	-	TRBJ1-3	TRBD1	TGTGCCAGCACCATCGGGGCAGGGGGCCGTGGAAACACCATATATTTT	CASTIGAGGRGNTIYF
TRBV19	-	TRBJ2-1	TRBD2	TGTGCCAGTAGTGACGGACTAGCGGGAGGGAACTTCTTATACAATGAGCAGTTCTTC	CASSDGLAGGNFLYNEQFF
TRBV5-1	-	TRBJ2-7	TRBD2	TGCGCCAGCAGAACGGGACTAGCGGCGAGCAGGAGCTCCTACGAGCAGTACTTC	CASRTGLAASRSSYEQYF
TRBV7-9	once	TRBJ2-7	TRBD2	TGTGCCAGCAGCTTAACTAGCGGGCGCCTCTACGAGCAGTACTTC	CASSLTSGRLYEQYF
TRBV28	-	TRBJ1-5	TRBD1	TGTGCCAGCAGTTCCGGACAGGGACATAGCAATCAGCCCCAGCATTTT	CASSSGQGHSNQPQHF
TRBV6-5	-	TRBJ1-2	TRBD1	TGTGCCAGCAGCAAGGGACAGGGGGCCTTTGGCTACACCTTC	CASSKGQGAFGYTF
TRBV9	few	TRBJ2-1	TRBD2	TGTGCCAGCAGCGTGAGCGGGAGGGTCAATGAGCAGTTCTTC	CASSVSGRVNEQFF
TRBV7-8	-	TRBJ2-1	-	TGTGCCAGCAGCTTAGAAGGTAGTGGCGGGAAGTTGAATGAGCAGTTCTTC	CASSLEGSGGKLNEQFF
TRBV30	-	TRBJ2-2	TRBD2	TGTGCCTGGGGGAGGGCGCGAGCCGGGGAGCTGTTTTTT	CAWGRARAGELFF
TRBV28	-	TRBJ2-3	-	TGTGCCAGCAGTACAGCGGGCCCCCAGGGAGATACGCAGTATTTT	CASSTAGPQGDTQYF
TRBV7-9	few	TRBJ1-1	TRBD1	TGTGCCAGCAGCTTCGCCACAGGGGGCCGAACTGAAGCTTTCTTT	CASSFATGGRTEAFF
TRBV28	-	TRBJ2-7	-	TGTGCCAGCAGTTTATTGGACAGAAGCTCCTACGAGCAGTACTTC	CASSLLDRSSYEQYF
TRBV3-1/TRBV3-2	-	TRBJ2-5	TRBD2	TGTGCCAGCAGCCACCCTAGCGGGAACAAAGAGACCCAGTACTTC	CASSHPSGNKETQYF
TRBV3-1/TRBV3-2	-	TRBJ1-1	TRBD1	TGTGCCAGCAGCCAAGGGGGTAGGTGGACAGGGATACCCAACACTGAAGCTTTCTTT	CASSQGGRWTGIPNTEAFF
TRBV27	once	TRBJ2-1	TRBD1	TGTGCCAGCAGCAACCTCGGGACAGGGTATACCTACAATGAGCAGTTCTTC	CASSNLGTGYTYNEQFF
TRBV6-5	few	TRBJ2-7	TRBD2	TGTGCCAGCAGTTACTCCGTAGCGGGAGGGTCCTACGAGCAGTACTTC	CASSYSVAGGSYEQYF
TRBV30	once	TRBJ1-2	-	TGTGCCTGGAAGTGGGGAGGTGGCTACACCTTC	CAWKWGGGYTF
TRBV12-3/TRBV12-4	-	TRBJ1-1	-	TGTGCCAGCACTAGCAGACAGAACACTGAAGCTTTCTTT	CASTSRQNTEAFF
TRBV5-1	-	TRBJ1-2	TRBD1	TGCGCCAGCAGCTTGGAGGGACAGGGGGTCTATGGCTACACCTTC	CASSLEGQGVYGYTF
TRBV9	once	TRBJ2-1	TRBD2	TGTGCCAGCAGCCCTAGCCTCGCGGGGAGGGCCTACAATGAGCAGTTCTTC	CASSPSLAGRAYNEQFF
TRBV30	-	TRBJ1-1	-	TGTGCCTGGAGTGTATCTGGGCAGGCCGAAGCTTTCTTT	CAWSVSGQAEAFF
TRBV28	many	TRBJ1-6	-	TGTGCCAGCAGTTTCAACAGGGCCCGATCACCCCTCCACTTT	CASSFNRARSPLHF
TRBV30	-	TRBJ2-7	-	TGTGCCTGGATCCCAGGGGGGATTTACAACACTCCCTGGGAGCAGTACTTC	CAWIPGGIYNTPWEQYF
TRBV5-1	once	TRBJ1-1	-	TGCGCCAGCAGCTTGGAGTCAGGGAAGAAAGCTTTCTTT	CASSLESGKKAFF
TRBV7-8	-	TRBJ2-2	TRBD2	TGTGCCAGCAACTTTATAGCGGGATCAGGGAGGACGGGGGAGCTGTTTTTT	CASNFIAGSGRTGELFF
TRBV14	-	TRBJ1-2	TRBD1	TGTGCCAGCAGCCAAGATCGCAGGACAGGGGCTCTCTATGGCTACACCTTC	CASSQDRRTGALYGYTF
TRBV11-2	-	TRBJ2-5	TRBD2	TGTGCCAGCAGCCCCAGCGGGGGGCTGGAGACCCAGTACTTC	CASSPSGGLETQYF
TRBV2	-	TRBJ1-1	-	TGTGCCAGCAGCGCCGTGAGGGAGAACACTGAAGCTTTCTTT	CASSAVRENTEAFF
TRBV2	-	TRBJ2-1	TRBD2	TGTGCCAGCAGTGTCCTAGCGGGAGTCTACAATGAGCAGTTCTTC	CASSVLAGVYNEQFF
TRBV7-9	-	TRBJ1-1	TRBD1	TGTGCCAGCAGCCCCGGGACAGGGAAGAACACTGAAGCTTTCTTT	CASSPGTGKNTEAFF
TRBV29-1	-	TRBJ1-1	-	TGCAGCGTTGTCAGTAACACTGAAGCTTTCTTT	CSVVSNTEAFF
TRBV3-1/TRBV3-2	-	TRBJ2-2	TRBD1	TGTGCCAGCAGCCCTTGGATTGGACAGGGCAACACCGGGGAGCTGTTTTTT	CASSPWIGQGNTGELFF
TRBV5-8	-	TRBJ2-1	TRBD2	TGTGCCAGCAAACAACTAGCGGGAGGTCTGAGCTCCTACAATGAGCAGTTCTTC	CASKQLAGGLSSYNEQFF
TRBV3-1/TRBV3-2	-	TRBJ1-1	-	TGTGCCAGCAGCCCCGGTTCCGCGGGCGTCGTACAAGCTTTCTTT	CASSPGSAGVVQAFF
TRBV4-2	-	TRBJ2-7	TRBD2	TGTGCCAGCAGCCAAGGGACTAGCGGTTTTTACGAGCAGTACTTC	CASSQGTSGFYEQYF
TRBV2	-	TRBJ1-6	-	TGTGCCAGCAGCGTGCCGGGACTTAATTCACCCCTCCACTTT	CASSVPGLNSPLHF
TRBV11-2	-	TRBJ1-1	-	TGTGCCAGCAGCCAGCTGGGGGGTGACACCGAAGCTTTCTTT	CASSQLGGDTEAFF
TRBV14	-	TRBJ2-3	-	TGTGCCAGCAGCCAAGCCCCAGTGTTCCTAGTTGGTACGCAGTATTTT	CASSQAPVFLVGTQYF
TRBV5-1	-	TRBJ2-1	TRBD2	TGCGCCAGCAAGACTAGAGTGGCTAGCGGGAGCCCGGGGGTCAATGAGCAGTTCTTC	CASKTRVASGSPGVNEQFF
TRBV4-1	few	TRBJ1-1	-	TGCGCCAGCAGCCAAGGAGCCTTTGACAGGAACACTGAAGCTTTCTTT	CASSQGAFDRNTEAFF
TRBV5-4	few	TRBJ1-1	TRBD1	TGTGCCAGCAGCCCCCTATCCTTAGGGGGCGCGCACACTGAAGCTTTCTTT	CASSPLSLGGAHTEAFF
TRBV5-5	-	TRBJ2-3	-	TGTGCCAGCAGCTTGACCGGCAGGGTCCCAGATACGCAGTATTTT	CASSLTGRVPDTQYF